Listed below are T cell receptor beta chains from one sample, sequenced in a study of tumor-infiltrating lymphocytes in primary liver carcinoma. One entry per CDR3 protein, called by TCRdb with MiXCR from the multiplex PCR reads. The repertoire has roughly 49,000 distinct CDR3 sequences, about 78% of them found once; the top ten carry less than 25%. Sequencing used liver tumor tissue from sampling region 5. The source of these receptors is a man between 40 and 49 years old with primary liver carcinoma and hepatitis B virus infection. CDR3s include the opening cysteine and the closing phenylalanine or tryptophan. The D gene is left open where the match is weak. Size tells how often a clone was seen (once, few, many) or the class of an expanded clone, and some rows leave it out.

TGTGCCAGGAGTTCCACCCTGGGACGCCCCGGGTTCTTC	CARSSTLGRPGFF	NA	NA	TRBV28	TRBJ2-1
TGCAGCGTTGCCCCTTTGGGGGCCAACTATGAGCAGTATTTC	CSVAPLGANYEQYF	once	NA	TRBV29-1	TRBJ2-7
TGTGTCAGCAGTTACTCGGTGGGGCAAGGCATACACAATGAGCAGTTCTTC	CVSSYSVGQGIHNEQFF	NA	NA	TRBV6-6	TRBJ2-1
TGTGCCAGCAGGGGGACAGTTTCCGAGACCCAGTACTTC	CASRGTVSETQYF	many	TRBD1	TRBV6-1	TRBJ2-5
TGCTCCAGCAGCCAAGGACAACAGGCGGAGGCTTTCTTT	CSSSQGQQAEAFF	NA	NA	TRBV6-2/TRBV6-3	TRBJ1-1
TGTGCCAGCAGCCAAGAATGGTGTGCAGCTAGCACAGATACGCAGTATTTT	CASSQEWCAASTDTQYF	NA	NA	TRBV4-2	TRBJ2-3
TGTGCCAGCAGGGGTTCCTACAGGGGTGAGACCCAGTACTTC	CASRGSYRGETQYF	many	TRBD1	TRBV6-1	TRBJ2-5
TGTGTCAGCAGCCCTCGACACACGGCGACAGGGCTTGCGCAGTATTTT	CVSSPRHTATGLAQYF	NA	TRBD1	TRBV6-2/TRBV6-3	TRBJ2-3
TGTACCAGCAGCCCAACGGGACTAGCGAGAGTCGGGGAGCTGTATTTT	CTSSPTGLARVGELYF	once	TRBD2	TRBV5-4	TRBJ2-2
TGCGCCAGCAGTTCTAGGCGGGACATCTCTAACTATGGCCACACCTTC	CASSSRRDISNYGHTF	NA	NA	TRBV6-6	TRBJ1-2
TGCGCCAGCAGCGTAAACATGGTGGCGGACATTGAAGCTTTCTTT	CASSVNMVADIEAFF	NA	NA	TRBV5-1	TRBJ1-1
TGTGCCGTCAGTTTTCTAGGGGATGTGGAGACCCAGTACTTC	CAVSFLGDVETQYF	NA	NA	TRBV28	TRBJ2-5
TGTGTCAGCAGCTTATCAAGTTCCGTCTACGAGCAGTACTTC	CVSSLSSSVYEQYF	NA	NA	TRBV7-2	TRBJ2-7
TGTGCCAGGAGTTTTTCAGGGGCCACTGAAGTCTTCTTT	CARSFSGATEVFF	NA	NA	TRBV12-3/TRBV12-4	TRBJ1-1
TGTGCCAGCAGTGCCCCGACAGGGACCCAAGAGACCCAGTACTTC	CASSAPTGTQETQYF	many	TRBD1	TRBV6-2/TRBV6-3	TRBJ2-5
TGTGCCAGCAGTGAGTGGACACGATCTAACTATGGCTACGCCTTC	CASSEWTRSNYGYAF	NA	NA	TRBV6-1	TRBJ1-2
TGTGCCTGGAGTACGATTAACGAGTGGGAGCAGTACTTC	CAWSTINEWEQYF	NA	NA	TRBV30	TRBJ2-7
TGCAGCGTTGCCGAACCTGACAGGAATCTCTACGATCAGTACTTC	CSVAEPDRNLYDQYF	NA	NA	TRBV29-1	TRBJ2-7
TGTGACAGCAGCCTCCTAGCGGGTAGCCACGATGAGCAGTTCTTC	CDSSLLAGSHDEQFF	NA	TRBD2	TRBV4-2	TRBJ2-1
TGTGCCAGCACCGTGGGACAGTCCTATGGACAGTACTTC	CASTVGQSYGQYF	NA	TRBD1	TRBV11-3	TRBJ2-7
TGCGCCTCAGTTTATATGGGAGATCAGCCCCAGCATTTT	CASVYMGDQPQHF	NA	NA	TRBV12-3/TRBV12-4	TRBJ1-5
TGTGCCAGCAGCTTAGGAAGGAGTGATACGCAGTATTTT	CASSLGRSDTQYF	NA	NA	TRBV11-2	TRBJ2-3
TGTGCCAGCAGTTTGCTCAGCCCTTCCACAGTTACGCAATATTTT	CASSLLSPSTVTQYF	NA	NA	TRBV28	TRBJ2-3
TGTGCCAGCAGTCCCGGGGGGCTAGTCCCAGAGACCCAGTACTTC	CASSPGGLVPETQYF	NA	NA	TRBV11-2	TRBJ2-5
TGTGCCAGCAGTGAACCCCAGGGGAATGAGCAGTTCTTC	CASSEPQGNEQFF	NA	NA	TRBV6-1	TRBJ2-1
TGTGTCAGCAGAGAAGGTCCCGGGAGCAATCAGCCCCAGCATTTT	CVSREGPGSNQPQHF	NA	NA	TRBV12-3/TRBV12-4	TRBJ1-5
TGTGCCAGCAGATTGGTAGTGACTAGTGACAATGAGCAGTTCTTC	CASRLVVTSDNEQFF	NA	NA	TRBV5-1	TRBJ2-1
TGCAGTGCTAGTAGAGCGGGAGGTTCTAGCACAGATACGCAGTATTTT	CSASRAGGSSTDTQYF	NA	TRBD2	TRBV20-1	TRBJ2-3
TGTGCCATCCTCCCGGTCGGTGGAGGAATAAACATTCAGTACTTC	CAILPVGGGINIQYF	NA	NA	TRBV28	TRBJ2-4
TGTGCCAGCAGCAACAACAGAGGTAGGCAGTATTTT	CASSNNRGRQYF	NA	NA	TRBV11-3	TRBJ2-3
TGTGCCAGCAGCCACGGGACTAGCAGGCTAGCCTACGATCTGTACTTC	CASSHGTSRLAYDLYF	NA	TRBD2	TRBV11-2	TRBJ2-7
TGTGCCAGCAGCTTGGAGAAGGCTACGAGCACTGAAGTTTTCTTT	CASSLEKATSTEVFF	NA	NA	TRBV5-6	TRBJ1-1
TGTGCCAACACCCGTGGGAGTTCCATCTACGAGCAGTACTTC	CANTRGSSIYEQYF	NA	NA	TRBV11-2	TRBJ2-7
TGTGCCAGCAGCTTAGAACCAGGGGAAGGGGAGCTGTTTTTT	CASSLEPGEGELFF	few	NA	TRBV7-7	TRBJ2-2
TGTGCCAGCAGCCTAGTTGGGACAGGGATCAATGAGCAGTTCTTC	CASSLVGTGINEQFF	few	TRBD1	TRBV7-8	TRBJ2-1
TGTGCCAGCAGCTTTAGCGGGAGGCGGACAGATACGCAGTATTTT	CASSFSGRRTDTQYF	large	TRBD2	TRBV11-3	TRBJ2-3
TGCGCCAGCAGCTTGGTGACGTCCTACGAGCAGTACTTC	CASSLVTSYEQYF	many	NA	TRBV5-1	TRBJ2-7
TGTGTCAGTAGTATTGCAGGGGGCGATGGCTACACCTTC	CVSSIAGGDGYTF	NA	TRBD1	TRBV19	TRBJ1-2
TGTGCCAGCAGCTCACTAGTATCAAATGAGCAGTTCTTC	CASSSLVSNEQFF	NA	NA	TRBV7-8	TRBJ2-1
TGTGCCGGCAGCTTAGATAGGGGCGGGAGGTTCTACGATGAACAGTTCTTC	CAGSLDRGGRFYDEQFF	NA	TRBD2	TRBV11-2	TRBJ2-1
TGTGCCAGCAGTGACTCCTGGGGTGGCAGCGAAGCTTTCTTT	CASSDSWGGSEAFF	NA	NA	TRBV6-4	TRBJ1-1
TGTGCCAGCAGCTCACTATCTTCAAATGAGCAGTACTTC	CASSSLSSNEQYF	NA	NA	TRBV7-8	TRBJ2-7
TGTGTCAGCAACTTGGGACCGCTCTCCTCCTCTGGGGCCAACGTCCTGACTTTC	CVSNLGPLSSSGANVLTF	NA	NA	TRBV5-4	TRBJ2-6
TGTACCAGGAGCATAGCGGGCTCGGCCTACGAGCAGTACTTC	CTRSIAGSAYEQYF	NA	TRBD2	TRBV6-6	TRBJ2-7
TGTCCCTGCAGCCCGACTGAACAGACTACGCAGTATTTT	CPCSPTEQTTQYF	NA	NA	TRBV14	TRBJ2-3
TGTGCCAGCAGTTCGGGACAGGGTGAGAACGAGCGGTACTTC	CASSSGQGENERYF	NA	TRBD1	TRBV7-9	TRBJ2-7
TGTGCCAGCAGCTCTGGGGGAAGCTATGTTGGAGCCCGCACGGATACACAGTATTTT	CASSSGGSYVGARTDTQYF	NA	NA	TRBV11-1	TRBJ2-3
TGTGCCAGCAGCGTAGGTGGGGCAGTGAACACTGAAGCTTTCTTT	CASSVGGAVNTEAFF	NA	NA	TRBV9	TRBJ1-1